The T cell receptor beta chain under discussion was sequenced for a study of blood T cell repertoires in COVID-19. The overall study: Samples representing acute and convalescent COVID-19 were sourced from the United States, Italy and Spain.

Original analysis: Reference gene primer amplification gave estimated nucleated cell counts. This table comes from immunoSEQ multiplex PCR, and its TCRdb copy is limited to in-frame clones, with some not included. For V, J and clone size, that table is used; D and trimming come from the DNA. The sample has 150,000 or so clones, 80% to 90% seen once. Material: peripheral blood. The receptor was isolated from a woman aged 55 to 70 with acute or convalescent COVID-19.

The chain's CDR3 is CASSQPPWPLGYTF. CDR3 coding DNA: TGCGCCAGCAGTCAACCACCCTGGCCCCTTGGCTACACCTTC. The chain uses TRBV23-1 and TRBJ1-2; D gene ambiguous. TRBV23-1 is known as an ORF, though its function is uncertain. Trimming removed 2 bases at V and 7 bases at J, with 14 bases between. The CDR3 length is 14 residues.